This T cell receptor (beta chain) emerged from a study of blood T cell repertoires in COVID-19. For the study at large: From the United States, Italy and Spain came samples of acute and convalescent COVID-19. T cells, B-cell-depleted T cells, or PBMCs supplied cDNA or gDNA.

Original analysis: Amplification of reference gene primers was used by the study to estimate nucleated cell counts. Profiling relied on immunoSEQ multiplex PCR, and the TCRdb table lists in-frame clones only, not all of them. The V and J calls and clone size are taken from that table; D and trimming were inferred from the DNA. Here the sample spans some 83,000 clones, 86% being singletons. Germline CDR1 SGHAT, CDR2 FQNNGV. This CDR3 is 14 amino acids long. V lost 7 bases, J lost 7 bases, and 16 bases lay in between. Input material: peripheral blood. The source of this sequence is an elderly man in a cohort sampled during active COVID-19. V is TRBV11-2 and J is TRBJ2-2, with D perhaps matching TRBD1 (7 bases). The chain's CDR3 is CASTAGRGVGELFF. The CDR3 bases are TGTGCCAGCACCGCGGGCAGGGGGGTCGGGGAGCTGTTTTTT.